Sequencing of this TCR beta chain was carried out in a study of response to subunit inactivated influenza vaccine. Points from the study as a whole: Only a handful of new T cells, the authors suggested, are recruited with each seasonal influenza vaccination.

In this sample, this clonotype turned up a few times. Antigen: not known. Germline is not matched at one junction end, which may reflect a read error. Germline V gives CDR1 SGHRS, CDR2 YFSETQ. This CDR3 has 13 amino acids. TCRdb reprocessed the RT-PCR reads via MiXCR and lists one record per CDR3 protein. The table includes some 570,000 distinct CDR3 sequences, roughly 12% detected once. The sample was also reused in another study, on T cells expressing NK-cell markers. From that second work: Researchers built TCR beta cDNA using 5'RACE template switching with UMIs. Dominant NKG2C+ clonotype frequencies of about 1.0-7.5% of CD8+ T cells were measured in over 5 donors. Expanded NKG2C+ T cell clones were not confirmed as HCMV-specific.

This chain connects TRBV5-1 to TRBJ2-5, with a possible D match to TRBD2 (5 bases). This TCR was sampled from a man between 45 and 60 years old who received an inactivated influenza vaccine. Sequenced here: PBMCs from blood, sampled on the day of vaccination. In DNA, the CDR3 is TGCGCCAGCAGCTTGCAACTAGGAGAGACGCAGTACTTC. Protein product: CASSLQLGETQYF.